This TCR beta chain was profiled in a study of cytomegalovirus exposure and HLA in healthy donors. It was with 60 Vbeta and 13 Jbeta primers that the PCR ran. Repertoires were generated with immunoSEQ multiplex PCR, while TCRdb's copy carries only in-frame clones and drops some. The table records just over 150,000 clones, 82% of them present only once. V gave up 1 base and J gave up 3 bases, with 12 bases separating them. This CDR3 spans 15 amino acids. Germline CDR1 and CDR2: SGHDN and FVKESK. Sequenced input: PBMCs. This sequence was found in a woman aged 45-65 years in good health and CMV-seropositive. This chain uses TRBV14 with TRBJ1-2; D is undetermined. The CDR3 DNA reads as TGTGCCAGCAGCCAAGTGCCTAAGGAGGACTATGGCTACACCTTC. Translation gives CASSQVPKEDYGYTF. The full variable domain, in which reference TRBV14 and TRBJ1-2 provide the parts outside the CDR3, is EAGVTQFPSHSVIEKGQTVTLRCDPISGHDNLYWYRRVMGKEIKFLLHFVKESKQDESGMPNNRFLAERTGGTYSTLKVQPAELEDSGVYFCASSQVPKEDYGYTFGSGTRLTVV.